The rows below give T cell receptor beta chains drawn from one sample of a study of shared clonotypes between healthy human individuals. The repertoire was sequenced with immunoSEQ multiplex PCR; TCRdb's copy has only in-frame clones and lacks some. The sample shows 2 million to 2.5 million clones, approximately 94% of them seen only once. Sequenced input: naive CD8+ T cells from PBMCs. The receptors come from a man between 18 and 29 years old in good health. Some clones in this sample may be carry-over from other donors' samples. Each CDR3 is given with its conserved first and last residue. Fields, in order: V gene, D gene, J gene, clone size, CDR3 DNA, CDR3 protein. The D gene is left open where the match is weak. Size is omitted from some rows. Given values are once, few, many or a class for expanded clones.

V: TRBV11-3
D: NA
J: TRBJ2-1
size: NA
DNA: TGTGCCAGCAGGTACAATGAGCAGTTCTTC
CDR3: CASRYNEQFF

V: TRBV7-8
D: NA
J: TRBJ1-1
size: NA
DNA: TGTGCCAGCAGCCCGGACCTTCTCGGGGACACTGAAGCTTTCTTT
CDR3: CASSPDLLGDTEAFF

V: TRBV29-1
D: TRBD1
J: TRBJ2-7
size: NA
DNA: TGCAGCGTGGCGACGACAGGGACCGAGCAGTACTTC
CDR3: CSVATTGTEQYF

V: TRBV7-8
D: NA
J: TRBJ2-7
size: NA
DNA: TGTGCCAGCAGCTCCCGAGGGGTGAACTCCTACGAGCAGTACTTC
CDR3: CASSSRGVNSYEQYF

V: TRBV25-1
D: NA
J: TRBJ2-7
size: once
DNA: TGTGCCAGCCGGGATTACAACGAGCAGTACTTC
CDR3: CASRDYNEQYF

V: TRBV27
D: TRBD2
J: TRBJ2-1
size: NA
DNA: TGTGCCAGCAGTTTGGGGGGAGGGTTCGGAGAGCAGTTCTTC
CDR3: CASSLGGGFGEQFF

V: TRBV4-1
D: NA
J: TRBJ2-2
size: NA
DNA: TGCGCCAGCAGCCAACCTAACACCGGGGAGCTGTTTTTT
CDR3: CASSQPNTGELFF

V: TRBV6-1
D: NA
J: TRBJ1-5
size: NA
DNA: TGTGCCAGCAGTAAGTCCCGGGGAACGGAGCCCCAGCATTTT
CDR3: CASSKSRGTEPQHF

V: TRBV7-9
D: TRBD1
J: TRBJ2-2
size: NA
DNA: TGTGCCAGCAGCGCCCGGGACAGTAACACCGGGGAGCTGTTTTTT
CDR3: CASSARDSNTGELFF

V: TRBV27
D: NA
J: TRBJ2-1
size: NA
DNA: TGTGCCAGCAGTTTATTGGGTGGGACTGAGCAGTTCTTC
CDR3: CASSLLGGTEQFF

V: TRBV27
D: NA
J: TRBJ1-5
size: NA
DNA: TGTGCCAGCAGCCGAGACAGTATCCAGCCCCAGCATTTT
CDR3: CASSRDSIQPQHF

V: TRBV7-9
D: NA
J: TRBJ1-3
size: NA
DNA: TGTGCCAGCACCGAGGGTGCCTCTGGAAACACCATATATTTT
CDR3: CASTEGASGNTIYF

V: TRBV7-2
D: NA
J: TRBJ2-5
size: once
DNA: TGTGCCAGCAGCTCCGCTAGGCCCCCAAGGGAAGAGACCCAGTACTTC
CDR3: CASSSARPPREETQYF

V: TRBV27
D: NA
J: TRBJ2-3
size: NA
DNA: TGTGCCAGCAGTCTCAGCACAGATACGCAGTATTTT
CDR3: CASSLSTDTQYF

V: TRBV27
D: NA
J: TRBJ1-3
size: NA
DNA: TGTGCCAGCAGTCCGACATTGTGGGGAAACACCATATATTTT
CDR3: CASSPTLWGNTIYF

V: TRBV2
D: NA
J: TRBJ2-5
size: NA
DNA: TGTGCCAGCAGTGAATCGCAACTAGGGGACTTC
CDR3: CASSESQLGDF

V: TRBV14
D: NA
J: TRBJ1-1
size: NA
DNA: TGTGCCAGCAGCCTTTTGGTGAACACTGAAGCTTTCTTT
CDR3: CASSLLVNTEAFF

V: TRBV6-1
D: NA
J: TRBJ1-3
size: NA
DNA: TGTGCCAGCAGTCGGGCGGAGGAAGGAAACACCATATATTTT
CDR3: CASSRAEEGNTIYF